This T cell receptor beta chain was found in a study of regulatory T cells in long-lasting Graves disease. Whole-study findings and limits: Relative to new patients (around 1,000), persistent patients exhibited greater sharing of public clonotypes (about 3,000). Persistent Graves' patients showed reduced TCR diversity versus newly diagnosed patients.

The CDR3 consists of 18 residues. In germline, CDR1 is SGHNT, CDR2 YYREEE (reference sequence). Losses at the gene ends were 0 bases for V and 0 bases for J; bases not matched to a gene: 7. In regard to this clonotype: What it recognizes is unknown.

Arm-PCR of CDR3 regions and iRepertoire HTBI primers were used to build TCR beta libraries. A single record per CDR3 protein comes from TCRdb applying MiXCR to the multiplex PCR reads. The sample includes some 560,000 distinct CDR3 sequences, about 15% of them seen just once. Specified time point: newly diagnosed GD, antithyroid drugs for less than 3 months. PBMC-derived RNA was used for the TCR library. In addition, the sample was reused for a study of T cells in Graves' hyperthyroidism and ophthalmopathy. This second study notes: Blood also contained most expanded thyroid clonotypes above 0.001.

V and J are TRBV5-4 and TRBJ1-1; TRBD1 matches at 11 bases. Sample: peripheral blood mononuclear cells (PBMCs), taken at new diagnosis, from a patient treated with antithyroid drugs. The clonotype comes from a middle-aged woman with Graves disease. CDR3 protein: CASSLEGTGGPLNTEAFF. For the CDR3, the DNA is TGTGCCAGCAGCTTGGAAGGGACAGGGGGACCACTGAACACTGAAGCTTTCTTT.